These 28 T cell receptor beta chains came from one sample sequenced in a study of blood T cell repertoires in COVID-19. The table came from immunoSEQ multiplex PCR; TCRdb's copy has only in-frame clones and leaves some out. Found here are around 67,000 clones, around nine tenths of them singletons; the top ten hold roughly a fifth. Sequencing was carried out using peripheral blood. The receptors were sampled from a woman aged 80 or older with acute or convalescent COVID-19.

The V and J genes are TRBV6-1 and TRBJ1-2, with unresolved D. V lost 3 bases and J 3 bases, leaving 11 bases between the germline ends. Germline CDR1 is MNHNS and CDR2 is SASEGT. The length of the CDR3 is 14 residues. The CDR3 region is CASSEPGKDYGYTF. CDR3 nucleotides: TGTGCCAGCAGTGAGCCGGGGAAGGACTATGGCTACACCTTC.

The chain couples TRBV5-1 to TRBJ2-3; a possible D gene is TRBD2 (5 bases). V was trimmed by 0 bases and J by 2 bases, leaving 13 bases between them. Germline V gene sequence: CDR1 SGHRS, CDR2 YFSETQ. The CDR3 has 16 amino acids. CDR3 loop: CASSLAAGSFTDTQYF. In nucleotides, the CDR3 is TGCGCCAGCAGCTTGGCCGCGGGTAGCTTCACAGATACGCAGTATTTT.

The V call is TRBV5-1, the J call TRBJ1-5; a weak D match, TRBD1 (6 bases). Germline V CDR1 and CDR2: SGHRS, YFSETQ. V was trimmed by 0 bases and J by 3 bases, leaving 10 bases between them. The CDR3 contains 15 residues. The CDR3 sequence: CASSLAGTNNQPQHF. For the CDR3, the DNA is TGCGCCAGCAGCTTGGCCGGGACAAACAATCAGCCCCAGCATTTT.

The rearrangement links TRBV7-2 to TRBJ1-5, with TRBD1 as a possible D gene (5 bases). Germline CDR1 reads SGHTA; CDR2 reads FQGNSA. Trimming took 5 bases from V and 5 from J, leaving 7 bases between them. The CDR3 has 12 residues. Here the CDR3 reads CASSRGDQPQHF. CDR3 DNA: TGTGCCAGCAGCCGGGGGGATCAGCCCCAGCATTTT.

V usage is TRBV18 and J usage is TRBJ1-1; 7 bases map to TRBD1. CDR1 KGHSH and CDR2 LQKENI come from the germline V gene. V gave up 8 bases and J gave up 6 bases; unmatched junction bases: 6. The CDR3 runs to 12 residues. In nucleotides, the CDR3 is TGTGCCAGCGTAAACAGGGGCGCTGAAGCTTTCTTT. It encodes CASVNRGAEAFF.

The chain combines TRBV30 with TRBJ2-5; D is possibly TRBD1 (5 bases). Germline loops: CDR1 GTSNPN, CDR2 SVGIG (reference sequence). V lost 1 base, J lost 5 bases, and 20 bases lay in between. The CDR3 totals 16 residues. As DNA, the CDR3 is TGTGCCTGGAGTGCGAGCAGGGTCCGCATCGGGGAGACCCAGTACTTC. Its translation: CAWSASRVRIGETQYF.

The chain combines TRBV5-1 with TRBJ2-5, with TRBD2 as a possible D gene (5 bases). Germline loops: CDR1 SGHRS, CDR2 YFSETQ. Trimming shortened V by 4 bases and J by 5 bases, and 12 bases separated the two germline ends. This CDR3 is built from 13 residues. The CDR3 reads CASSRGTGETQYF. The CDR3 bases are TGCGCCAGCAGCCGTGGTACGGGGGAGACCCAGTACTTC.

In its sample, this clone was seen once. The CDR3 DNA follows: TGTGCCAGCAGCCAAGTGGGGGGTAACTATGGCTACACCTTC. Protein product: CASSQVGGNYGYTF. J is TRBJ1-2 and V is TRBV3-1 (or the pseudogene TRBV3-2); D is perhaps TRBD1 (5 bases). CDR1 and CDR2 from the germline V gene are LGHDT and YNNKEL (reference sequence). This CDR3 spans 14 amino acids. Trimming stripped 1 base from V and 1 base from J, with 7 bases between.

The chain couples TRBV3-1 (or the pseudogene TRBV3-2) to TRBJ2-7; D is undetermined. V lost 4 bases to trimming and J lost 0 bases, with 4 bases between them. Germline V lookup: CDR1 LGHDT, CDR2 YNNKEL (reference sequence). The CDR3 runs to 12 residues. In DNA form, the CDR3 reads TGTGCCAGCAGCCGCTACTCCTACGAGCAGTACTTC. Its protein product is CASSRYSYEQYF.

The chain uses TRBV14 and TRBJ1-5, with 12 bases aligning to TRBD1. Germline V CDR1 and CDR2: SGHDN, FVKESK. V lost 4 bases, J lost 2 bases, and 9 bases stayed unmatched. The CDR3 is 18 residues long. In DNA, the CDR3 is TGTGCCAGCAGCCCCCTCCGGGACAGGGGGCTTGGCAATCAGCCCCAGCATTTT. Translation gives CASSPLRDRGLGNQPQHF.

The chain carries TRBV3-1 (or the pseudogene TRBV3-2) and TRBJ1-6; 7 nucleotides align to TRBD1. The length of the CDR3 is 14 residues. Trimming cost V 4 bases and J 7 bases; bases outside gene matches: 4. The germline CDR1 and CDR2 sequences are LGHDT and YNNKEL (reference sequence). CDR3 loop: CASSLRDRNSPLHF. The CDR3 region has the DNA TGTGCCAGCAGCCTCCGGGACAGAAATTCACCCCTCCACTTT.

This chain connects TRBV27 to TRBJ2-3, with 9 bases matching TRBD2. The length of the CDR3 is 19 residues. The V and J ends lost 3 bases and 4 bases, in that order; junction bases with no gene match: 17. The germline V gene encodes CDR1 MNHEY and CDR2 SMNVEV (reference sequence). In nucleotides, the CDR3 is TGTGCCAGCAGTTTTCGTCCGGGACTAGCACGAATTTCCGCAGATACGCAGTATTTT. Protein: CASSFRPGLARISADTQYF.

The chain uses TRBV2 and TRBJ2-1; 8 bases map to TRBD2. This CDR3 region has 15 residues. CDR1 is SNHLY and CDR2 is FYNNEI in the germline V gene. Losses at the gene ends were 5 bases for V and 2 bases for J; bases not matched to a gene: 5. Written as DNA, the CDR3 is TGTGCCAGCAGTCGCGGGGGGTCCCCCTACAATGAGCAGTTCTTC. This codes for CASSRGGSPYNEQFF. Using reference TRBV2 and TRBJ2-1 for the parts outside the CDR3, the full variable domain is EPEVTQTPSHQVTQMGQEVILRCVPISNHLYFYWYRQILGQKVEFLVSFYNNEISEKSEIFDDQFSVERPDGSNFTLKIRSTKLEDSAMYFCASSRGGSPYNEQFFGPGTRLTVL.

This clone was seen only once. This chain links TRBV29-1 with TRBJ2-1; tentative D call: TRBD1 (5 bases). CDR3 length equals 14 residues. From germline, CDR1 is SQVTM and CDR2 ANQGSEA. V was shortened by 7 bases and J by 4 bases, with 17 bases between the two germline ends. CDR3 protein: CSAPGIGRYNEQFF. CDR3 nucleotide sequence: TGCAGCGCCCCAGGGATAGGGCGATACAATGAGCAGTTCTTC.

By sample fraction, this clone is large. In DNA form, the CDR3 reads TGTGCCAGCACCCAGGTCAGGGGGCGCCCAGATACGCAGTATTTT. This translates into CASTQVRGRPDTQYF. The chain couples TRBV5-5 to TRBJ2-3; TRBD1 matches 8 bases. This CDR3 contains 15 residues. Trimming at V came to 6 bases and at J to 4 bases, leaving 10 bases not matched to a gene. Germline V gene data show CDR1 as SGHKS and CDR2 as YYEKEE (reference sequence).

V gene TRBV7-2 combines with J gene TRBJ2-2; unclear D gene. Trimming removed 4 bases at V and 5 bases at J, with 8 bases between. Germline V lookup: CDR1 SGHTA, CDR2 FQGNSA. This CDR3 region has 13 residues. CDR3 DNA: TGTGCCAGCAGCTCCCAGGTGACCGGGGAGCTGTTTTTT. Its protein product is CASSSQVTGELFF.

The chain carries TRBV27 and TRBJ2-2, with 7 nucleotides matching TRBD2. The CDR3 runs 16 residues. The junction had 6 bases not matched to a gene; V was cut back by 5 bases and J by 0 bases. CDR1 and CDR2 (germline): MNHEY, SMNVEV (reference sequence). CDR3 sequence: CASSRSGNSNTGELFF. As DNA, the CDR3 is TGTGCCAGCAGTCGGAGCGGGAACTCGAACACCGGGGAGCTGTTTTTT.

The chain carries TRBV6-6 and TRBJ1-1, with TRBD1 matching over 8 bases. CDR1 is MNHNY and CDR2 is SVGAGI in the germline V gene (reference sequence). The length of the CDR3 is 14 residues. V lost 2 bases to trimming and J lost 4 bases; unmatched junction nucleotides: 3. CDR3: CASSYRQGTTEAFF. CDR3 bases: TGTGCCAGCAGTTACCGACAGGGGACCACTGAAGCTTTCTTT.

The J gene is TRBJ2-4, the V gene TRBV27; 7 bases match TRBD2. Germline CDR1 is MNHEY and CDR2 is SMNVEV (reference sequence). With V trimmed by 3 bases and J by 6 bases, 8 bases remained unmatched. The CDR3 extends over 15 amino acids. DNA for the CDR3: TGTGCCAGCAGTTTTCACGGTCCGGGGGGAAACATTCAGTACTTC. Its translation: CASSFHGPGGNIQYF.

The V gene is TRBV5-1, the J gene TRBJ1-3, with D possibly TRBD1 on 5 matching bases. The V end was cut by 0 bases, the J end by 0 bases, with 7 bases between. CDR1 and CDR2 (germline): SGHRS, YFSETQ. This CDR3 contains 15 residues. The CDR3 nucleotides are TGCGCCAGCAGCTTGGCGGGGGTCTCTGGAAACACCATATATTTT. The encoded protein is CASSLAGVSGNTIYF.

The rearrangement uses TRBV27 and TRBJ2-7, with 10 bases aligning to TRBD2. The junction had 10 bases not matched to a gene; V was cut back by 4 bases and J by 4 bases. This CDR3 comprises 16 residues. CDR1 and CDR2 from the germline V gene are MNHEY and SMNVEV (reference sequence). The CDR3 is CASSSISSGSRYEQYF. Here the CDR3 DNA reads TGTGCCAGCAGTTCCATTTCTAGCGGGAGTAGATACGAGCAGTACTTC.

V gene TRBV14 combines with J gene TRBJ1-1, with 7 bases that match TRBD1. The ends lost 7 bases at V and 5 bases at J; junction bases unmatched: 10. From germline, CDR1 is SGHDN and CDR2 FVKESK. This CDR3 spans 14 amino acids. CDR3 coding DNA: TGTGCCAGCAACCCGAGGGGCAGGGGGACTGAAGCTTTCTTT. Protein sequence: CASNPRGRGTEAFF.

The genes are TRBV28 and TRBJ1-5; possibly TRBD1 for D (6 bases). V was trimmed by 5 bases and J by 0 bases, leaving 14 bases between them. The CDR3 extends over 16 amino acids. Germline-derived CDR1 and CDR2 are MDHEN and SYDVKM. The CDR3 loop reads CASSPDSLLSNQPQHF. CDR3 nucleotides: TGTGCCAGCAGTCCGGACAGCCTTCTTAGCAATCAGCCCCAGCATTTT.

This clone has a single count. This rearrangement joins TRBV7-9 to TRBJ2-5, with 8 bases matching TRBD1. J gave up 4 bases and V 5 bases, and 6 bases lay outside the gene matches. Per germline, CDR1 SEHNR and CDR2 FQNEAQ (reference sequence). The CDR3 extends over 14 amino acids. The CDR3 loop is CASSAGQGRETQYF. Written as DNA, the CDR3 is TGTGCCAGCAGCGCAGGACAGGGCAGAGAGACCCAGTACTTC.

The CDR3 nucleotides read TGTGCCAGTAGTAGAGGACAGGCGGGAAGCTCCTATAATTCACCCCTCCACTTT. Translated: CASSRGQAGSSYNSPLHF. The J gene is TRBJ1-6, the V gene TRBV19; 7 nucleotides line up with TRBD1. Looked up from germline, CDR1 is LNHDA and CDR2 is SQIVND (reference sequence). There are 18 residues in the CDR3. V lost 4 bases to trimming and J lost 0 bases; unmatched junction nucleotides: 9.

The chain is built from TRBV27 and TRBJ1-5; tentatively, D is TRBD1 (6 bases). CDR3 length: 18 amino acids. With 5 bases removed from V and 4 bases from J, the gap between germline ends came to 24 bases. The germline V gene has CDR1 MNHEY and CDR2 SMNVEV (reference sequence). The CDR3 loop reads CASSPGFAVRGGNQPQHF. In nucleotides, the CDR3 is TGTGCCAGCAGTCCCGGCTTCGCAGTTAGGGGGGGTAATCAGCCCCAGCATTTT.

In this sample, this clone turned up once. Different DNA sequences within this sample yield the same CDR3. DNA for the CDR3: TGCGCCAGCAGCTTAGGACAGGGGAATGAAAAACTGTTTTTT. It specifies CASSLGQGNEKLFF. The V gene is TRBV5-1, the J gene TRBJ1-4; 9 nucleotides line up with TRBD1. Germline V gene lookup returns CDR1 SGHRS and CDR2 YFSETQ. The CDR3 runs to 14 residues. The junction had 1 base not matched to a gene; V was cut back by 2 bases and J by 5 bases.

CDR3 amino acids: CASSQDAASINYGYTF. In nucleotides, the CDR3 is TGCGCCAGCAGCCAAGATGCCGCCAGTATAAACTATGGCTACACCTTC. The chain combines TRBV4-3 with TRBJ1-2; D uncertain. Trimming stripped 0 bases from V and 2 bases from J, with 13 bases between. CDR1 and CDR2 (germline): LGHNA, YSLEER. The CDR3 totals 16 residues.